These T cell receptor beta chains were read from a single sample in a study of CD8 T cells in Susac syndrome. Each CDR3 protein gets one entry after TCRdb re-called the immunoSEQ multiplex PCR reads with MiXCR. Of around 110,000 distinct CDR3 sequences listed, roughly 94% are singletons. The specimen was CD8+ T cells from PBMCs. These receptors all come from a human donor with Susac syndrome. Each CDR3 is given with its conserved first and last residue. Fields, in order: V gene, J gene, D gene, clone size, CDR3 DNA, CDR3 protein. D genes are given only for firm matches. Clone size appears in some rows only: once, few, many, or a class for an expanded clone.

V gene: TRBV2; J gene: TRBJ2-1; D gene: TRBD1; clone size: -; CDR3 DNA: TGTGCCAAGGACAGGGCCAGCTACAATGAGCAGTTCTTC; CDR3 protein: CAKDRASYNEQFF
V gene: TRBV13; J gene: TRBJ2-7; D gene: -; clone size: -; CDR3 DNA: TGTGCCAGCAGCTTAGAAGAGGGCCCCTACGAGCAGTACTTC; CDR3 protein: CASSLEEGPYEQYF
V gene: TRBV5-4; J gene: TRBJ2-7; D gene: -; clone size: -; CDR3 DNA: TGTGCCAGCAGCCCGCAGGGAGAGAAGCAGTACTTC; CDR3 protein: CASSPQGEKQYF
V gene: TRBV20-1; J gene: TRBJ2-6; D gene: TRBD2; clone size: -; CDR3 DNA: TGCAGTGCTAGGGGAGGGGACTTTGTCTCTGGGGCCAACGTCCTGACTTTC; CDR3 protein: CSARGGDFVSGANVLTF
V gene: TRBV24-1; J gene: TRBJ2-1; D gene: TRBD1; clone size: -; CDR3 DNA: TGTGCCACCAGTTCTCAGGGGGCGAGGGGAGATGAGCAGTTCTTC; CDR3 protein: CATSSQGARGDEQFF
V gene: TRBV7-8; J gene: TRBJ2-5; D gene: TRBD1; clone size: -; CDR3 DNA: TGTGCCAGCAGCTTAGAGGGGGACAGAGGAAGTTCGGAGACCCAGTACTTC; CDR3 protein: CASSLEGDRGSSETQYF
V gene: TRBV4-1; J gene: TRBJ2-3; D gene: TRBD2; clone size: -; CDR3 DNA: TGCGCCAGCAGCCAAGAGTGGCTAGCGGGCACAGATACGCAGTATTTT; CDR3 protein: CASSQEWLAGTDTQYF
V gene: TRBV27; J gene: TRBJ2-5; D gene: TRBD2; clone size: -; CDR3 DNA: TGTGCCAGCAGTTCCGGACTAGCCCAAGAGACCCAGTACTTC; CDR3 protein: CASSSGLAQETQYF
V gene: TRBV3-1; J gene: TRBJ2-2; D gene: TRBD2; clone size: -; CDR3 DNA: TGTGCCAGCAGCCCGGGACTAGCGGCCGGGGAGCTGTTTTTT; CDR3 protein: CASSPGLAAGELFF
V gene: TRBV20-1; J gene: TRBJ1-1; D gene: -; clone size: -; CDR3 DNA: TGCAGTGCTAGCGGGTTGGGCGGCACTGAAGCTTTCTTT; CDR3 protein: CSASGLGGTEAFF
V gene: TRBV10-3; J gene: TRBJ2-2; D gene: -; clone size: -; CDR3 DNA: TGTGCCATCAGTGACCCAGGGGACACCGGGGAGCTGTTTTTT; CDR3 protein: CAISDPGDTGELFF
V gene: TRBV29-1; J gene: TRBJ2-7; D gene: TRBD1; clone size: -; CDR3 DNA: TGCAGTGCGACAGGGTCGTCCTACGAGCAGTACTTC; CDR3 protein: CSATGSSYEQYF
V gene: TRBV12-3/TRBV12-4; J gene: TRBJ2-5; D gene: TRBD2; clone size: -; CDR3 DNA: TGTGCCAGCAGGCCCGGGGGGTTGGAGACCCAGTACTTC; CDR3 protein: CASRPGGLETQYF
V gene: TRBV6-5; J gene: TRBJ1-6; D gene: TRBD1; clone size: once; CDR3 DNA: TGTGCCAGCAGTCACTCCGACAGGGGGGTGACCTATAATTCACCCCTCCACTTT; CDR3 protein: CASSHSDRGVTYNSPLHF
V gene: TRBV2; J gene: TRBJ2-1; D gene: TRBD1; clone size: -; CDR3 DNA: TGTGCCAGCATAGGGGGCTTTGAGCAGTTCTTC; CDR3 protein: CASIGGFEQFF
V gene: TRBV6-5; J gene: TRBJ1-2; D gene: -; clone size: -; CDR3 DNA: TGTGCCAGCAGTTACTCGCACTCAGGGGACTATGGCTACACCTTC; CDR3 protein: CASSYSHSGDYGYTF
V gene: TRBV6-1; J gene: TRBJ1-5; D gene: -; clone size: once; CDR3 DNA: TGTGCCAGCAGCGCCGCGGGCCCGCCGGCCCAGCATTTT; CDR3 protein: CASSAAGPPAQHF
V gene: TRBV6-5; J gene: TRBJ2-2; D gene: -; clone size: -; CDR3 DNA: TGTGCCAGCAGTTACCACAGCACCGGGGAGCTGTTTTTT; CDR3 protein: CASSYHSTGELFF
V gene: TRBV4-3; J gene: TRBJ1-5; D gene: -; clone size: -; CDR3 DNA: TGCGCCAGCAGCCAAGATCGGGCAGGGGATCAGCCCCAGCATTTT; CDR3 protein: CASSQDRAGDQPQHF
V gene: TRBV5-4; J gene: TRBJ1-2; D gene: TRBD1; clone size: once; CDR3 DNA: TGTGCCAGCAGCCACAGGGACAGGTACTATGGCTACACCTTC; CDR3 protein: CASSHRDRYYGYTF
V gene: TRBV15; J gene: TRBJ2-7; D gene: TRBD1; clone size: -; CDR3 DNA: TGTGCCACCAGCGATACCGGGACAGGGAATTACGAGCAGTACTTC; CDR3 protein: CATSDTGTGNYEQYF
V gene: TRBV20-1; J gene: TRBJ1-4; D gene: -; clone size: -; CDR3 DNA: TGCAGACTTTTGCTACGACTGTTTTTT; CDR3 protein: CRLLLRLFF
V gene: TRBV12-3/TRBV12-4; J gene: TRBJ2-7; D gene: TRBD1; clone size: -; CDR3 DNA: TGTGCCAGCACTTGGGGCAGGGGGCAGGACGAGCAGTACTTC; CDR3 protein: CASTWGRGQDEQYF
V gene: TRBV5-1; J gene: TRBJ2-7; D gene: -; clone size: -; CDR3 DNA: TGCGCCAGCAGCTTGGAAAGGGACCTGAGGAACGAGCAGTACTTC; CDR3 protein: CASSLERDLRNEQYF
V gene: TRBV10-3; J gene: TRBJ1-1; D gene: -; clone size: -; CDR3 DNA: TGTGCCATCAGTTGGGACCAAGGACACAACACTGAAGCTTTCTTT; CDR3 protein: CAISWDQGHNTEAFF
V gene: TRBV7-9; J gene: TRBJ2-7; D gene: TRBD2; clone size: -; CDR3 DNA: TGTGCCAGTGAACCGACTAGCGGGGGGATCTACGAGCAGTACTTC; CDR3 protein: CASEPTSGGIYEQYF
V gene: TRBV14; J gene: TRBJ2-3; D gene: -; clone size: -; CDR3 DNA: TGTGCCAGCAGCCAAGCGGGCACAGATACGCAGTATTTT; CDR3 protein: CASSQAGTDTQYF
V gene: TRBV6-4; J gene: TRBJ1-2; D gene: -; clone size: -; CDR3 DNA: TGTGCCGTCTTGGGCCTGACAGGCTATGGCTACACCTTC; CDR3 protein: CAVLGLTGYGYTF